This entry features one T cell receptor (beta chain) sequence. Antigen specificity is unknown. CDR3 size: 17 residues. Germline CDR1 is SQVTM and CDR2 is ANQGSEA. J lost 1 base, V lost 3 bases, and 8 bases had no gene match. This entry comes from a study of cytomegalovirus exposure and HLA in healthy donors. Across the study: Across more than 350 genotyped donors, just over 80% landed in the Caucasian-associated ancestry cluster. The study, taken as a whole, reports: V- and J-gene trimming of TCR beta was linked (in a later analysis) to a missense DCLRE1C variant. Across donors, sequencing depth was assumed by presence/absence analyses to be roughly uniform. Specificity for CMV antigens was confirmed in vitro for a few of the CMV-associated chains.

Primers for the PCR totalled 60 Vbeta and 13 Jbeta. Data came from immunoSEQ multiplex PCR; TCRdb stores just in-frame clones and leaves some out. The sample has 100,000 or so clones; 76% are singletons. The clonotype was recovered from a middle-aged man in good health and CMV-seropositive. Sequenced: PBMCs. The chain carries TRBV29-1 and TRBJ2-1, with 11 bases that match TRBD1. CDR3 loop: CSVDDGQGAFSYNEQFF. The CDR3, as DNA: TGCAGCGTTGATGACGGACAGGGGGCCTTTTCCTACAATGAGCAGTTCTTC.